The rows below give T cell receptor beta chains drawn from one sample of a study of response to subunit inactivated influenza vaccine. TCRdb redid the calling of the RT-PCR reads with MiXCR, one entry per CDR3 protein. The sample gives 500,000 to 550,000 distinct CDR3 sequences, about 8% of which show up once; 10% to 15% is in the top ten. The sequencing used PBMCs from blood, collected about 23 months after vaccination. The receptor source for this set is a man aged 50 to 69 who received an inactivated influenza vaccine. CDR3s include the opening cysteine and the closing phenylalanine or tryptophan. The order of the fields is V gene, D gene, clone size, J gene, CDR3 DNA, CDR3 protein. The D gene is left open where the match is weak. Size tells how often a clone was seen (once, few, many) or the class of an expanded clone, and some rows leave it out.

TRBV2	.	many	TRBJ1-1	TGTGCCAGCAGGGGGATCAGCACTGAAGCTTTCTTT	CASRGISTEAFF
TRBV10-3	.	.	TRBJ1-1	TGTGCCATCAGTGACCTTGACACTGAAGCTTTCTTT	CAISDLDTEAFF
TRBV5-5	TRBD1	few	TRBJ2-3	TGTGCCAGCAGCTTACAGGGGGCTCTGGATACGCAGTATTTT	CASSLQGALDTQYF
TRBV15	TRBD1	many	TRBJ2-5	TGTGCCACCAGCAGAGATAGGACAGGGGAAGAGACCCAGTACTTC	CATSRDRTGEETQYF
TRBV12-3/TRBV12-4	TRBD1	many	TRBJ2-7	TGTGCCAGCAGTTTAGAGGGACAGGGGGTATACGAGCAGTACTTC	CASSLEGQGVYEQYF
TRBV29-1	.	many	TRBJ1-2	TGCAGCGTACCAGGGTTCGACGGCTACACCTTC	CSVPGFDGYTF
TRBV3-1	.	many	TRBJ1-1	TGTGCCAGCAGCCAATTCGAGATTAACACTGAAGCTTTCTTT	CASSQFEINTEAFF
TRBV4-2	.	.	TRBJ2-2	TGTGCCAGCAGCCAAGTAGGGCAGGGTGACACCGGGGAGCTGTTTTTT	CASSQVGQGDTGELFF
TRBV4-3	.	.	TRBJ2-3	TGCGCCAGCAGCCCCCGGCTGGGGTATGGCACAGATACGCAGTATTTT	CASSPRLGYGTDTQYF
TRBV10-3	.	few	TRBJ2-7	TGTGCCATCAGTGAGGCAGGGAACTCCTACGAGCAGTACTTC	CAISEAGNSYEQYF
TRBV3-1	.	few	TRBJ2-7	TGTGCCAGCAGCCAAGGTGGGAGCCAGCGGTTCTCCTACGAGCAGTACTTC	CASSQGGSQRFSYEQYF
TRBV20-1	.	.	TRBJ2-7	TGCAGTGCTAGAGTGAGAGGCAGCATACTCTCCTACGAGCAGTACTTC	CSARVRGSILSYEQYF
TRBV6-1	TRBD1	.	TRBJ1-5	TGTGCCAGCAGGTCCGGGACAGGGGAGAGTCAGCCCCAGCATTTT	CASRSGTGESQPQHF
TRBV20-1	.	many	TRBJ2-4	TGCAGTGCTAGCGGGACGGCTCTAGCCAAAAACATTCAGTACTTC	CSASGTALAKNIQYF
TRBV20-1	TRBD2	few	TRBJ2-7	TGCAGTGCTAGAGATCCTGGACTAGCGGTCCTGGAGCAGTACTTC	CSARDPGLAVLEQYF
TRBV7-2	TRBD1	few	TRBJ1-5	TGTGCCAGCAGCCCCCAGGGGGGTGGCAATCAGCCCCAGCATTTT	CASSPQGGGNQPQHF
TRBV4-3	.	few	TRBJ2-7	TGCGCCAGCAGCCAAGATCTGCGGGGCGGGGAGCAGTACTTC	CASSQDLRGGEQYF
TRBV7-2	.	.	TRBJ2-3	TGTGCCAGCAGCTTAGAGGGTAGTATCGCAGATACGCAGTATTTT	CASSLEGSIADTQYF
TRBV12-3/TRBV12-4	.	.	TRBJ1-4	TGTGCCAGCAGGCCGCGGGGACGGCTTAATGAAAAACTGTTTTTT	CASRPRGRLNEKLFF
TRBV3-1	.	.	TRBJ1-6	TGTGCCAGCAGCCAAGATTTGGGAGTCATAAATTCACCCCTCCACTTT	CASSQDLGVINSPLHF